This is a list of T cell receptor beta chains from one sample in a study of T cell changes during pregnancy in multiple sclerosis. Sequencing used immunoSEQ multiplex PCR; TCRdb keeps in-frame clones, though not all of them. The repertoire holds 55,000 to 70,000 clones, with 85% to 95% as singletons. Sequencing used CD8+ T cells from peripheral blood mononuclear cells, obtained in the third trimester of pregnancy. These receptors originate from a female donor in good health, enrolled as a control in a pregnancy study. Each CDR3 is given with its conserved first and last residue. The D gene is left open where the match is weak. Clone size appears in some rows only: once, few, many, or a class for an expanded clone.

>.|.|TRBJ2-1|TRBV7-9
CASSPRGSGTYNEQFF
TGTGCCAGCAGCCCCCGGGGTTCGGGAACCTACAATGAGCAGTTCTTC
>.|.|TRBJ1-6|TRBV27
CASSLSPGSAYNSPLHF
TGTGCCAGCAGTTTATCCCCCGGTAGTGCCTATAATTCACCCCTCCACTTT
>once|.|TRBJ1-1|TRBV11-3
CASSPRGWGTEAFF
TGTGCCAGCAGCCCGAGAGGGTGGGGCACTGAAGCTTTCTTT
>.|TRBD2|TRBJ2-1|TRBV27
CASSLRRGGSYNEQFF
TGTGCCAGCAGTTTAAGGCGCGGGGGATCCTACAATGAGCAGTTCTTC
>once|.|TRBJ1-3|TRBV29-1
CSVEDGAEAGNTIYF
TGCAGCGTTGAAGATGGGGCAGAAGCGGGAAACACCATATATTTT
>.|TRBD1|TRBJ2-7|TRBV27
CASSFSGGGGYEQYF
TGTGCCAGCAGTTTTTCAGGGGGCGGCGGCTACGAGCAGTACTTC
>.|.|TRBJ2-1|TRBV6-5
CASRPSPGYEQFF
TGTGCCAGCAGGCCTTCACCAGGGTATGAGCAGTTCTTC
>.|.|TRBJ1-4|TRBV7-3
CASSSRHGEKLFF
TGTGCCAGCAGCTCCCGACATGGCGAAAAACTGTTTTTT
>.|.|TRBJ1-2|TRBV5-1
CASGPQGYLYGYTF
TGCGCCAGCGGGCCTCAGGGTTACCTCTATGGCTACACCTTC
>.|TRBD1|TRBJ1-1|TRBV7-2
CASSLTGVGTEAFF
TGTGCCAGCAGCTTGACAGGGGTCGGCACTGAAGCTTTCTTT
>.|TRBD2|TRBJ2-5|TRBV7-6
CASSLGGGVQYF
TGTGCCAGCAGCTTAGGCGGGGGTGTCCAGTACTTC
>.|.|TRBJ1-2|TRBV21-1
CASSKGTGGNYGYTF
TGTGCCAGCAGCAAAGGGACAGGGGGTAACTATGGCTACACCTTC
>.|TRBD1|TRBJ2-7|TRBV7-6
CASSATGAGAYEQYF
TGTGCCAGCAGCGCAACAGGGGCTGGGGCCTACGAGCAGTACTTC
>.|.|TRBJ2-1|TRBV7-9
CASSLAIRVEQFF
TGTGCCAGCAGCTTAGCGATACGGGTTGAGCAGTTCTTC
>.|.|TRBJ2-5|TRBV2
CASSPGQITVETQYF
TGTGCCAGCAGTCCTGGACAGATTACCGTGGAGACCCAGTACTTC
>.|TRBD1|TRBJ1-6|TRBV27
CASSATTGGSNSPLHF
TGTGCCAGCAGTGCCACGACAGGGGGAAGTAATTCACCCCTCCACTTT
>few|.|TRBJ1-1|TRBV9
CASSVEGRGPDSTEAFF
TGTGCCAGCAGCGTAGAAGGGAGGGGCCCAGATTCCACTGAAGCTTTCTTT
>once|TRBD2|TRBJ2-1|TRBV4-3
CASSPGAGGPDNEQFF
TGCGCCAGCAGCCCGGGAGCGGGGGGGCCAGACAATGAGCAGTTCTTC
>.|TRBD1|TRBJ1-6|TRBV5-8
CASSSPGQLRF
TGTGCCAGCAGCTCACCGGGACAGCTTCGGTTT
>.|.|TRBJ2-2|TRBV10-3
CAISESRGGETGELFF
TGTGCCATCAGTGAGTCTAGGGGGGGGGAAACCGGGGAGCTGTTTTTT
>.|.|TRBJ1-1|TRBV5-1
CASSHLEGTEAFF
TGCGCCAGCAGCCACCTGGAGGGGACTGAAGCTTTCTTT
>.|TRBD1|TRBJ1-2|TRBV27
CATGDSNYTF
TGTGCCACTGGGGACAGTAACTACACCTTC
>.|.|TRBJ2-5|TRBV2
CASSERESETQYF
TGTGCCAGCAGTGAGCGTGAGAGTGAGACCCAGTACTTC
>.|TRBD2|TRBJ2-1|TRBV19
CASSPKSGGSSYNEQFF
TGTGCCAGTAGTCCCAAGAGCGGGGGGAGCTCCTACAATGAGCAGTTCTTC
>.|TRBD1|TRBJ2-2|TRBV2
CASSATRDRATGELFF
TGTGCCAGCAGTGCCACCCGAGACAGGGCCACCGGGGAGCTGTTTTTT
>.|TRBD1|TRBJ1-1|TRBV7-9
CASSYLTGGTEAFF
TGTGCCAGCAGCTACCTCACAGGGGGGACTGAAGCTTTCTTT
>.|TRBD1|TRBJ2-7|TRBV7-9
CASSHLASGGNEQYF
TGTGCCAGCAGCCATTTAGCTTCAGGGGGCAACGAGCAGTACTTC
>.|.|TRBJ2-3|TRBV30
CAWSLTSRKGTDTQYF
TGTGCCTGGAGTCTGACGTCCCGAAAGGGGACAGATACGCAGTATTTT
>.|TRBD1|TRBJ2-7|TRBV4-1
CASSQVGQTYEQYF
TGCGCCAGCAGCCAAGTGGGACAGACCTACGAGCAGTACTTC
>once|.|TRBJ1-1|TRBV18
CASSPYRGLTADNTEAFF
TGTGCCAGCTCACCCTATCGGGGTCTAACAGCAGATAACACTGAAGCTTTCTTT
>.|TRBD1|TRBJ2-1|TRBV19
CASRGPGTGLYNEQFF
TGTGCCAGTAGAGGGCCCGGGACAGGGCTTTACAATGAGCAGTTCTTC
>.|TRBD1|TRBJ1-1|TRBV5-6
CASSRVGQTNTEAFF
TGTGCCAGCAGCCGGGTGGGACAGACGAACACTGAAGCTTTCTTT
>.|TRBD1|TRBJ2-1|TRBV25-1
CASSWDRGFDEQFF
TGTGCCAGCAGTTGGGACAGGGGATTCGATGAGCAGTTCTTC
>.|TRBD1|TRBJ1-1|TRBV4-3
CASSLRTGPMNTEAFF
TGCGCCAGCAGCCTCCGGACAGGGCCAATGAACACTGAAGCTTTCTTT